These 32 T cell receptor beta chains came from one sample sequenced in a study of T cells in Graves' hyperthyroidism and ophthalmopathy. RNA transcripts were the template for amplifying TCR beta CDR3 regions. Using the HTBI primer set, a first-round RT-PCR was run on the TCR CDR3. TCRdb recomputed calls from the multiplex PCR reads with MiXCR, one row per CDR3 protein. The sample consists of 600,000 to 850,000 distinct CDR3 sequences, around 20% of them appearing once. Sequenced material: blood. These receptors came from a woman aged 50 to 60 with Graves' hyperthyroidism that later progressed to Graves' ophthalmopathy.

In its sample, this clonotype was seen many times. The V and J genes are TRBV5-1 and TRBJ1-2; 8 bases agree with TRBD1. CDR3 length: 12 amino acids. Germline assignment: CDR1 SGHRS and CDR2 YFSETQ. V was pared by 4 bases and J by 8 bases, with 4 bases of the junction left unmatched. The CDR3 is CASSMDRDGYTF. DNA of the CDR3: TGCGCCAGCAGCATGGACAGGGACGGCTACACCTTC. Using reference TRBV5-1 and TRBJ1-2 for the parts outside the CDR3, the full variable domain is KAGVTQTPRYLIKTRGQQVTLSCSPISGHRSVSWYQQTPGQGLQFLFEYFSETQRNKGNFPGRFSGRQFSNSRSEMNVSTLELGDSALYLCASSMDRDGYTFGSGTRLTVV.

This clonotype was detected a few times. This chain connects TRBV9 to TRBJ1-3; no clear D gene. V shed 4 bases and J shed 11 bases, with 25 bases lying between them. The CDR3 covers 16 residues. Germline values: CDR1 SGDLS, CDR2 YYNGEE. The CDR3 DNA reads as TGTGCCAGCAGCCCCCGGACTGGTCTCTCCCAGTGGCCCATATATTTT. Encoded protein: CASSPRTGLSQWPIYF.

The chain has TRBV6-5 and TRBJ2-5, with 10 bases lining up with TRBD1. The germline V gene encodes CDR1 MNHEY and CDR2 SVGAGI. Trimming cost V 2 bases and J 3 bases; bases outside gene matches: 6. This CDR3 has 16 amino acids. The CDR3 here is CASSYPATGGKETQYF. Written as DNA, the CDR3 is TGTGCCAGCAGTTACCCTGCGACAGGGGGCAAAGAGACCCAGTACTTC.

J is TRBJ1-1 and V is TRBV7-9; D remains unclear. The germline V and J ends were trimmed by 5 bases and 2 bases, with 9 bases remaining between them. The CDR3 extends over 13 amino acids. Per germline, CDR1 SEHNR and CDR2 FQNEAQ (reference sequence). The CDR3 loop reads CASSAHENTEAFF. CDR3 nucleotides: TGTGCCAGCAGCGCCCACGAAAACACTGAAGCTTTCTTT.

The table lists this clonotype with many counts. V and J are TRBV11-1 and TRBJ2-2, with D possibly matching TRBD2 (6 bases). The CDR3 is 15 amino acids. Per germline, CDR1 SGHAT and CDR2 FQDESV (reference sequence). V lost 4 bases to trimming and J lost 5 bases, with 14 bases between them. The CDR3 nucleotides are TGTGCCAGCAGCTCACGGACGGGGGAGACCGGGGAGCTGTTTTTT. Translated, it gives CASSSRTGETGELFF.

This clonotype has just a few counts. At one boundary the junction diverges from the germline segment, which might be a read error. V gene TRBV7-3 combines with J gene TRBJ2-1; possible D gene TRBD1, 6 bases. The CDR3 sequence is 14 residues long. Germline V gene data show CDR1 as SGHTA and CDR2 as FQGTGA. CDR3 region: CASSLGQAYNGQFF. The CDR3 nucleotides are TGTGCCAGCAGCTTGGGACAAGCCTACAATGGGCAGTTCTTC.

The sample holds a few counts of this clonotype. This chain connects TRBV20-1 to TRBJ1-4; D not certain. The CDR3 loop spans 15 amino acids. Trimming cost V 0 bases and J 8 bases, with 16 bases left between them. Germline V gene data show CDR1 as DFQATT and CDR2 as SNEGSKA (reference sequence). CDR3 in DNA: TGCAGTGCTAGAGATCTTGAGCGGCAGAACGAAAAACTGTTTTTT. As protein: CSARDLERQNEKLFF.

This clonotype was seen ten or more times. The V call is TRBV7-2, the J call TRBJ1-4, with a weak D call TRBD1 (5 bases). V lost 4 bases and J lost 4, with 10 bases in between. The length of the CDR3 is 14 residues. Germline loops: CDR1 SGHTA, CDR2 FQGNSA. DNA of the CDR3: TGTGCCAGCAGCTCGGGACGGATTAATGAAAAACTGTTTTTT. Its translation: CASSSGRINEKLFF.

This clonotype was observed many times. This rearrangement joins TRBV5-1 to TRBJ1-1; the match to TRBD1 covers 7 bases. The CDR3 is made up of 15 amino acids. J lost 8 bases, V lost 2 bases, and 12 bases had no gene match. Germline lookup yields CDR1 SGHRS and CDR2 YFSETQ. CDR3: CASSFRGKGPWEAFF. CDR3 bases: TGCGCCAGCAGCTTCAGGGGGAAAGGGCCGTGGGAAGCTTTCTTT.

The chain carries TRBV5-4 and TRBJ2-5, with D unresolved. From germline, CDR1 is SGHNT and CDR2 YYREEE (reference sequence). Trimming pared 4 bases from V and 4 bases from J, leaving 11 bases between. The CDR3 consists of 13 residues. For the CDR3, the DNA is TGTGCCAGCAGCCTGACGCTTGGAGAGACCCAGTACTTC. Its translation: CASSLTLGETQYF.

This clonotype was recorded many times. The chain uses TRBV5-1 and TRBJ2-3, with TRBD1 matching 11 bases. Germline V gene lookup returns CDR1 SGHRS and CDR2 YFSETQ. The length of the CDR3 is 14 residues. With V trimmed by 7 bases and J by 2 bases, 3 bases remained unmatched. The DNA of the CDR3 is TGCGCCAGCGGACAGGGGGCAGTCACAGATACGCAGTATTTT. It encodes CASGQGAVTDTQYF.

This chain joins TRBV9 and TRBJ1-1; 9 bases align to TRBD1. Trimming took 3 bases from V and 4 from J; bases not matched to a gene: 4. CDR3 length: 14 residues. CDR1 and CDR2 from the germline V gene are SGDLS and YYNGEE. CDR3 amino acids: CASSAQGAVTEAFF. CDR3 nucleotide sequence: TGTGCCAGCAGCGCACAGGGGGCAGTCACTGAAGCTTTCTTT.

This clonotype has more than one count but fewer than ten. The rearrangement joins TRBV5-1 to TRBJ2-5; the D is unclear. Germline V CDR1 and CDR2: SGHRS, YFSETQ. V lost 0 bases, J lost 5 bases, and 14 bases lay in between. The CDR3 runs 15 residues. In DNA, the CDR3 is TGCGCCAGCAGCTTGGATGCGCGAGTCCCGGAGACCCAGTACTTC. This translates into CASSLDARVPETQYF. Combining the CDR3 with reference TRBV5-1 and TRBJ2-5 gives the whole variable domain KAGVTQTPRYLIKTRGQQVTLSCSPISGHRSVSWYQQTPGQGLQFLFEYFSETQRNKGNFPGRFSGRQFSNSRSEMNVSTLELGDSALYLCASSLDARVPETQYFGPGTRLLVL.

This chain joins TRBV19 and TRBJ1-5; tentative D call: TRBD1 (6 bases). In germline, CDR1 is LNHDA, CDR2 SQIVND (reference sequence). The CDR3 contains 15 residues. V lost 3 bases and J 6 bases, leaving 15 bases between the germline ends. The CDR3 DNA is TGTGCCAGTAGTATTCGGGGTCAGGGGCGTCAGCCCCAGCATTTT. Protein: CASSIRGQGRQPQHF.

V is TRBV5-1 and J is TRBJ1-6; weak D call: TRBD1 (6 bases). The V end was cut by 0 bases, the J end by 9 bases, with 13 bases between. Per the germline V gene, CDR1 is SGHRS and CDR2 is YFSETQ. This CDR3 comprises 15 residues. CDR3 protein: CASSLDADSRSPLHF. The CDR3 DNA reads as TGCGCCAGCAGCTTGGACGCGGACAGTCGTTCACCCCTCCACTTT.

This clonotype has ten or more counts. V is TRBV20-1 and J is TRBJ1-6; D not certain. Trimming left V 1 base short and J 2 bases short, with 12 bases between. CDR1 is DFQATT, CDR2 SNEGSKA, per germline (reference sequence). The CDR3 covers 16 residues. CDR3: CSARVVSPTYNSPLHF. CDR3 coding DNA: TGCAGTGCTAGAGTCGTATCCCCGACCTATAATTCACCCCTCCACTTT.

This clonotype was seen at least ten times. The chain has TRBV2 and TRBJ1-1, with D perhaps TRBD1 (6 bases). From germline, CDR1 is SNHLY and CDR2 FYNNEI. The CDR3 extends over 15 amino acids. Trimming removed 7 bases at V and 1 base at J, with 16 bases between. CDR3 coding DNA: TGTGCCAGCATTCCGGATGGGGGGGCGAACACTGAAGCTTTCTTT. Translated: CASIPDGGANTEAFF.

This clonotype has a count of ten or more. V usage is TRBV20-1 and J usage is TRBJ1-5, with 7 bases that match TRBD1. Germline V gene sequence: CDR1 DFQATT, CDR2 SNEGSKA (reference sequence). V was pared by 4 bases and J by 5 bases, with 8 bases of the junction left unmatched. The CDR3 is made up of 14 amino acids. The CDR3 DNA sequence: TGCAGTGCTAAGTTGACAGGGAGGGATCAGCCCCAGCATTTT. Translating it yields CSAKLTGRDQPQHF.

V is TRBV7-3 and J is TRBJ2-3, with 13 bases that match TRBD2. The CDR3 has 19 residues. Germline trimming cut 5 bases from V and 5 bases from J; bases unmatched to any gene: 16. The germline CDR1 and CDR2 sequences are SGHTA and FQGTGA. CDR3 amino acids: CASSAPLAGGLRLEDTQYF. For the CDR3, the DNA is TGTGCCAGCAGCGCCCCACTAGCGGGGGGGCTAAGGTTGGAAGATACGCAGTATTTT.

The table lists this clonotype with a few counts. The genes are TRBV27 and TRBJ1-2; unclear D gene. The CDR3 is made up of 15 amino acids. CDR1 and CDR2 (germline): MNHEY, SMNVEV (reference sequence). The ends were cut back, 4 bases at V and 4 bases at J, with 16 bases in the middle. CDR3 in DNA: TGTGCCAGCAGTTCTAGTCTATCCTTCCTCTATGGCTACACCTTC. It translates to CASSSSLSFLYGYTF.

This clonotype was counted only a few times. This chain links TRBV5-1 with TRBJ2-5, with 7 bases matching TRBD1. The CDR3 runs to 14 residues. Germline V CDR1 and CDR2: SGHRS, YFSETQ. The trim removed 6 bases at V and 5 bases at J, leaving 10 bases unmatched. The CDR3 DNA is TGCGCCAGCAACGCTGGACAGGTCGGCGAGACCCAGTACTTC. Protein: CASNAGQVGETQYF.

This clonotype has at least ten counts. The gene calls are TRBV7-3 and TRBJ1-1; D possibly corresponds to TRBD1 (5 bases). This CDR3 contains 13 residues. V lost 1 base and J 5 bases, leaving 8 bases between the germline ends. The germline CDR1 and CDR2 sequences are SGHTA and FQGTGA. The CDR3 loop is CASSLKGETEAFF. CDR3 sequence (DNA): TGTGCCAGCAGCTTAAAAGGGGAAACTGAAGCTTTCTTT.

CDR3 in amino acids: CASIGGGAGGELFF. CDR3 coding DNA: TGTGCCAGCATCGGCGGGGGGGCCGGGGGGGAGCTGTTTTTT. This chain connects TRBV28 to TRBJ2-2, with 9 bases fitting TRBD2. Germline V gene lookup returns CDR1 MDHEN and CDR2 SYDVKM. CDR3 length: 14 residues. Trimming cost V 7 bases and J 8 bases; bases outside gene matches: 8.

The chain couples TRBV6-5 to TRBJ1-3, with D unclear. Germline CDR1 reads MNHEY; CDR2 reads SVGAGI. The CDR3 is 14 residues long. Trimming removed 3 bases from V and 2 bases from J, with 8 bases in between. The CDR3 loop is CASSYRGPGNTIYF. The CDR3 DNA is TGTGCCAGCAGTTATCGAGGCCCTGGAAACACCATATATTTT.

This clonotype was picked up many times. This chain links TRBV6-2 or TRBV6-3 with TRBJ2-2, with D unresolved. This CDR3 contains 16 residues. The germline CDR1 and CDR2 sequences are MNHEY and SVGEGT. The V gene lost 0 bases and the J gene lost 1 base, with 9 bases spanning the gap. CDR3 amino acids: CASSYSFYQNTGELFF. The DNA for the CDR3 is TGTGCCAGCAGTTACTCTTTCTATCAGAACACCGGGGAGCTGTTTTTT.

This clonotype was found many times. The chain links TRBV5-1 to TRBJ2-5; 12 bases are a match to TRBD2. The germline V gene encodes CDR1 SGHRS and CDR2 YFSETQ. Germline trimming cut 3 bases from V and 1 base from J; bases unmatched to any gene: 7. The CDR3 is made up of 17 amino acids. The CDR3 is CASSSRWTSGVQETQYF. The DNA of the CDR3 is TGCGCCAGCAGCTCCCGATGGACTAGCGGGGTCCAAGAGACCCAGTACTTC.

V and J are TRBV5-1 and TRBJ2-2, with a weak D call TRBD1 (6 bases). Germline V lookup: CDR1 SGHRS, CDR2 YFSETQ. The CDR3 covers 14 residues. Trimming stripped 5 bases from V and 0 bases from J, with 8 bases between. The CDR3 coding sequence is TGCGCCAGCAGAGGGGACACGAACACCGGGGAGCTGTTTTTT. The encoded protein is CASRGDTNTGELFF. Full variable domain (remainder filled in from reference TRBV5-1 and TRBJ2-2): KAGVTQTPRYLIKTRGQQVTLSCSPISGHRSVSWYQQTPGQGLQFLFEYFSETQRNKGNFPGRFSGRQFSNSRSEMNVSTLELGDSALYLCASRGDTNTGELFFGEGSRLTVL.

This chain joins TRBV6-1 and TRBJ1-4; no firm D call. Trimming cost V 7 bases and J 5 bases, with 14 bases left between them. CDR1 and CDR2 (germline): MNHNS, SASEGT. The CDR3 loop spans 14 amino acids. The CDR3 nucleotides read TGTGCCAGCACCCCGACCCACAAGAATGAAAAACTGTTTTTT. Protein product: CASTPTHKNEKLFF.

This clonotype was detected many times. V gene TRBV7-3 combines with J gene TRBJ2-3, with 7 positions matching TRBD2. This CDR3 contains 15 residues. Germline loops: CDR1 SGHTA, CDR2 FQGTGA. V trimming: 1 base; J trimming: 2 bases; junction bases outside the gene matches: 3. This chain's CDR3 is CASSLIGGTTDTQYF. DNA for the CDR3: TGTGCCAGCAGCTTAATCGGGGGGACCACAGATACGCAGTATTTT.

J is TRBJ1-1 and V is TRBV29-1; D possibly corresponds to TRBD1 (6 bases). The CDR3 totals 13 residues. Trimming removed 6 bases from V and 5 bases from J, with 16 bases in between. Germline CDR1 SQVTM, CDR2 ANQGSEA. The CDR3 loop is CSVIQGHQTEAFF. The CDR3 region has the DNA TGCAGCGTCATACAGGGTCATCAGACTGAAGCTTTCTTT.

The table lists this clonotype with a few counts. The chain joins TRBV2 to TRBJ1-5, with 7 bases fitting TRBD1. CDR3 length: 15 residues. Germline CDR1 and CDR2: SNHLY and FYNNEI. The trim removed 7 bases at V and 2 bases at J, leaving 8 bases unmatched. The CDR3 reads CASTRQGGGNQPQHF. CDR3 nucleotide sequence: TGTGCCAGCACGCGGCAGGGGGGAGGCAATCAGCCCCAGCATTTT.

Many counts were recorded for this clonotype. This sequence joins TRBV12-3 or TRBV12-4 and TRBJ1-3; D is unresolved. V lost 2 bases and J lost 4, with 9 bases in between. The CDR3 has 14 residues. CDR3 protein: CASSLRAGGNTIYF. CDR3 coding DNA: TGTGCCAGCAGTTTAAGGGCCGGAGGAAACACCATATATTTT.